The 26 T cell receptor beta chains below were found in one sample sequenced in a study of blood T cell repertoires in COVID-19. Produced via immunoSEQ multiplex PCR; TCRdb's table is partial and in-frame only. The sample comprises about 170,000 clones, roughly 80% of which are singletons, and 3.5% to 5% rests with the top ten. The sequenced sample was PBMCs or T cells enriched from blood (not recorded which). The receptor set was obtained from a woman aged 50 to 60 who had recovered from COVID-19.

The chain recombines TRBV7-2 with TRBJ1-2, with no clear D. The germline gives CDR1 SGHTA, CDR2 FQGNSA. The CDR3 length is 15 residues. V dropped 1 base and J dropped 4 bases, with 13 bases sitting between them. The CDR3 region has the DNA TGTGCCAGCAGCTTAGTTGTGGAGGGTAGCTATGGCTACACCTTC. Translating gives CASSLVVEGSYGYTF.

The chain has TRBV5-1 and TRBJ2-3, with D perhaps TRBD1 (5 bases). Trimming stripped 5 bases from V and 4 bases from J, with 20 bases between. The germline V gene has CDR1 SGHRS and CDR2 YFSETQ. This CDR3 contains 16 residues. CDR3 residues: CASRSVGVRAADTQYF. In DNA, the CDR3 is TGCGCCAGCAGATCGGTTGGGGTCAGGGCGGCAGATACGCAGTATTTT.

The chain links TRBV12-3 or TRBV12-4 to TRBJ1-1, with 7 bases lining up with TRBD1. The CDR3 runs 13 residues. Unmatched junction bases numbered 12, after V lost 7 bases and J lost 10 bases. The CDR3 nucleotides are TGTGCCAGCACCGTCACAGGGGCGGGGGGAGCTTTCTTT. This encodes CASTVTGAGGAFF.

This clone was counted only a few times. V and J are TRBV3-1 (or the pseudogene TRBV3-2) and TRBJ2-1, with 7 bases lining up with TRBD1. Unmatched junction bases numbered 9, after V lost 4 bases and J lost 12 bases. CDR1 is LGHDT and CDR2 is YNNKEL in the germline V gene (reference sequence). This CDR3 contains 13 residues. The CDR3 DNA reads TGTGCCAGCAGCCTAAAGGGGGCAGGAGGGCAGTTCTTC. This encodes CASSLKGAGGQFF.

Turning to this clone: Other DNA sequences in this specimen translate into the identical CDR3. The chain is built from TRBV5-1 and TRBJ2-6, with D unresolved. Looked up from germline, CDR1 is SGHRS and CDR2 is YFSETQ. There are 15 residues in the CDR3. V was trimmed by 2 bases and J by 0 bases, leaving 6 bases between them. The CDR3 reads CASSFSISGANVLTF. The DNA of the CDR3 is TGCGCCAGCAGCTTCAGTATCTCTGGGGCCAACGTCCTGACTTTC.

This clone is a singleton in its sample. The CDR3 region has the DNA TGTGCCACCAGCAGAGCCCCCCGGGACAGGGAGGTCACCATATATTTT. This sequence encodes CATSRAPRDREVTIYF. The chain is built from TRBV15 and TRBJ1-3, with 9 bases matching TRBD1. Germline CDR1 reads LNHNV; CDR2 reads YYDKDF (reference sequence). The J segment lost 9 bases and the V segment lost 1 base, leaving 10 bases of the junction unmatched. The CDR3 length is 16 residues.

This chain uses TRBV29-1 with TRBJ1-1; D possibly corresponds to TRBD1 (6 bases). CDR1 and CDR2 (germline): SQVTM, ANQGSEA. The ends were cut back, 5 bases at V and 0 bases at J, with 10 bases in the middle. There are 13 residues in the CDR3. The CDR3 here is CSVKGQMNTEAFF. The CDR3 DNA reads as TGCAGCGTTAAAGGACAGATGAACACTGAAGCTTTCTTT. Full variable domain (remainder filled in from reference TRBV29-1 and TRBJ1-1): SAVISQKPSRDICQRGTSLTIQCQVDSQVTMMFWYRQQPGQSLTLIATANQGSEATYESGFVIDKFPISRPNLTFSTLTVSNMSPEDSSIYLCSVKGQMNTEAFFGQGTRLTVV.

In regard to this clone: No conserved phenylalanine or tryptophan is present at the end of the CDR3, so a read error is the likely explanation. It is unclear where the CDR3 begins or ends on the DNA, so no DNA is shown, and the CDR3 is as TCRdb lists it. V usage is TRBV5-4 and J usage is TRBJ1-1; TRBD1 is the table's D call, not checked against the DNA. The germline V gene has CDR1 SGHNT and CDR2 YYREEE (reference sequence). Termini included, the CDR3 measures 12 amino acids. CDR3 sequence: CASSLVGQGARI.

This clone was seen once. This rearrangement joins TRBV12-5 to TRBJ2-2, with TRBD1 matching over 8 bases. The CDR3 is made up of 20 amino acids. Germline CDR1 and CDR2: LGHNT and FRNRAP. The trim removed 0 bases at V and 4 bases at J, leaving 16 bases unmatched. The CDR3: CASGLVFGQGAAGFTGELFF. The CDR3 DNA sequence: TGTGCTAGTGGTTTGGTCTTCGGACAGGGCGCGGCGGGGTTCACCGGGGAGCTGTTTTTT. Supplemented by reference TRBV12-5 and TRBJ2-2, the full variable domain reads DARVTQTPRHKVTEMGQEVTMRCQPILGHNTVFWYRQTMMQGLELLAYFRNRAPLDDSGMPKDRFSAEMPDATLATLKIQPSEPRDSAVYFCASGLVFGQGAAGFTGELFFGEGSRLTVL.

The rearrangement uses TRBV9 and TRBJ1-2, with D unclear. The CDR3 length is 14 residues. Germline CDR1 is SGDLS and CDR2 is YYNGEE. Trimming pared 0 bases from V and 0 bases from J, leaving 6 bases between. CDR3 coding DNA: TGTGCCAGCAGCGTAGGAGAAGCTAACTATGGCTACACCTTC. It is translated as CASSVGEANYGYTF.

This clone is a singleton in its sample. The chain carries TRBV27 and TRBJ1-2, with a weak D call TRBD1 (5 bases). CDR3 length: 12 amino acids. V lost 3 bases, J lost 8 bases, and 10 bases lay in between. The germline CDR1 and CDR2 sequences are MNHEY and SMNVEV (reference sequence). CDR3: CASSLAGHGYTF. The DNA of the CDR3 is TGTGCCAGCAGTTTGGCAGGGCACGGCTACACCTTC.

J is TRBJ1-3 and V is TRBV7-2, with D uncertain. Trimming shortened V by 5 bases and J by 0 bases, and 11 bases separated the two germline ends. The CDR3 sequence is 15 residues long. The germline CDR1 and CDR2 sequences are SGHTA and FQGNSA. This CDR3 is CASSPVKSSGNTIYF. CDR3 nucleotide sequence: TGTGCCAGCAGCCCTGTCAAGAGCTCTGGAAACACCATATATTTT.

The CDR3 DNA sequence: TGTGCCAGCGCCCTGGGGACAGCTATCTATGGCTACACCTTC. It encodes CASALGTAIYGYTF. The V gene is TRBV28, the J gene TRBJ1-2; 7 bases are a match to TRBD1. The germline CDR1 and CDR2 sequences are MDHEN and SYDVKM. The CDR3 consists of 14 residues. Trimming cost V 8 bases and J 4 bases; bases outside gene matches: 10.

As for this clone: Other nucleotide sequences from this sample produce the same CDR3. The chain couples TRBV28 to TRBJ2-5, with unresolved D. V was trimmed by 6 bases and J by 5 bases, leaving 7 bases between them. The length of the CDR3 is 11 residues. Germline lookup yields CDR1 MDHEN and CDR2 SYDVKM. The CDR3 sequence is CASSGWETQYF. The DNA for the CDR3 is TGTGCCAGCAGCGGTTGGGAGACCCAGTACTTC.

The gene calls are TRBV10-3 and TRBJ2-3; 11 nucleotides agree with TRBD2. The germline V gene has CDR1 ENHRY and CDR2 SYGVKD. The CDR3 covers 18 residues. V was pared by 0 bases and J by 6 bases, with 11 bases of the junction left unmatched. The CDR3 nucleotides are TGTGCCATCAGTGAGTCGCGGGAACTAGCGGGGGAGCAGGATACGCAGTATTTT. Translated, it gives CAISESRELAGEQDTQYF.

J is TRBJ2-7 and V is TRBV28; TRBD1 aligns across 7 bases. The CDR3 is 13 amino acids. Germline V lookup: CDR1 MDHEN, CDR2 SYDVKM. The V and J ends lost 6 bases and 3 bases, in that order; junction bases with no gene match: 5. The CDR3 protein is CASSSGQFYEQYV. The CDR3 DNA reads as TGTGCCAGCAGCTCGGGACAGTTCTACGAGCAGTACGTC.

V and J are TRBV9 and TRBJ1-1; the D gene is possibly TRBD1 (5 bases). The germline V gene has CDR1 SGDLS and CDR2 YYNGEE. The CDR3 is made up of 16 amino acids. Trimming removed 0 bases at V and 1 base at J, with 13 bases between. CDR3 amino acids: CASSVELLTANTEAFF. In nucleotides, the CDR3 is TGTGCCAGCAGCGTAGAACTACTGACAGCGAACACTGAAGCTTTCTTT.

This chain links TRBV7-2 with TRBJ1-2; D is perhaps TRBD1 (6 bases). Trimming removed 2 bases at V and 2 bases at J, with 15 bases between. Germline CDR1 and CDR2: SGHTA and FQGNSA. This CDR3 contains 16 residues. The CDR3 here is CASSLSPTTGNYGYTF. As DNA, the CDR3 is TGTGCCAGCAGCTTATCCCCCACAACAGGGAACTATGGCTACACCTTC.

The rearrangement joins TRBV10-3 to TRBJ2-3; unclear D gene. CDR3 length equals 13 residues. V was pared by 0 bases and J by 8 bases, with 9 bases between. The V gene's germline CDR1 is ENHRY and CDR2 SYGVKD. CDR3 residues: CAISESEFGTQYF. CDR3 sequence (DNA): TGTGCCATCAGTGAGTCTGAGTTTGGTACGCAGTATTTT.

V and J are TRBV12-3 or TRBV12-4 and TRBJ2-3, with D maybe TRBD2 (5 bases). This CDR3 region has 12 residues. V was pared by 7 bases and J by 4 bases, with 9 bases between. The DNA for the CDR3 is TGTGCCAGCACCTCGGGGTCAGATACGCAGTATTTT. Protein: CASTSGSDTQYF.

In its sample, this clone was seen once. The genes are TRBV5-1 and TRBJ2-3, with TRBD2 matching 10 bases. Per germline, CDR1 SGHRS and CDR2 YFSETQ. The ends lost 7 bases at V and 1 base at J; junction bases unmatched: 3. The CDR3 is 14 residues long. CDR3 in amino acids: CASRGLAGTDTQYF. The CDR3 bases are TGCGCCAGCCGCGGACTAGCGGGCACAGATACGCAGTATTTT.

V is TRBV7-7 and J is TRBJ2-7; 10 bases are shared with TRBD1. Trimming cost V 1 base and J 3 bases; bases outside gene matches: 9. The CDR3 loop spans 17 amino acids. The germline V gene has CDR1 SSHAT and CDR2 FNYEAQ (reference sequence). In DNA form, the CDR3 reads TGTGCCAGCAGCTTAGGGGACAGGGGTAACTCCTGCTACGAGCAGTACGTC. It translates to CASSLGDRGNSCYEQYV.

The J gene is TRBJ2-5, the V gene TRBV19; 7 bases line up with TRBD2. Per the germline V gene, CDR1 is LNHDA and CDR2 is SQIVND (reference sequence). CDR3 size: 15 residues. V shed 3 bases and J 3 bases; nucleotides not matched to a gene: 7. The CDR3 spells CASSINRAGEETQYF. CDR3 in DNA: TGTGCCAGTAGTATTAATCGGGCGGGAGAAGAGACCCAGTACTTC.

The chain joins TRBV2 to TRBJ2-2; TRBD1 agrees at 10 bases. This CDR3 has 14 amino acids. After removal of 6 bases from V and 5 bases from J, the junction contained 3 bases not matched to a gene. Germline CDR1 and CDR2: SNHLY and FYNNEI. This CDR3 is CASRGQGVTGELFF. The CDR3 coding sequence is TGTGCCAGCAGAGGACAGGGGGTGACCGGGGAGCTGTTTTTT.

This sequence joins TRBV5-1 and TRBJ2-5, with a possible D match to TRBD1 (6 bases). The V end lost 4 bases, the J end lost 4 bases, and 11 bases lay between the germline ends. CDR1 and CDR2 (germline): SGHRS, YFSETQ. The CDR3 length is 13 residues. The CDR3 region has the DNA TGCGCCAGCAGCCTGACAGGCTCAGAGACCCAGTACTTC. Encoded protein: CASSLTGSETQYF. Complete variable domain (other parts from reference TRBV5-1 and TRBJ2-5): KAGVTQTPRYLIKTRGQQVTLSCSPISGHRSVSWYQQTPGQGLQFLFEYFSETQRNKGNFPGRFSGRQFSNSRSEMNVSTLELGDSALYLCASSLTGSETQYFGPGTRLLVL.

The J gene is TRBJ2-1, the V gene TRBV5-6; 13 bases are shared with TRBD2. This CDR3 has 16 residues. Germline CDR1 and CDR2: SGHDT and YYEEEE. The J segment lost 4 bases and the V segment lost 1 base, leaving 2 bases of the junction unmatched. The CDR3 loop reads CASSLRGLAGYNEQFF. CDR3 nucleotides: TGTGCCAGCAGCTTGAGGGGACTAGCGGGGTACAATGAGCAGTTCTTC.